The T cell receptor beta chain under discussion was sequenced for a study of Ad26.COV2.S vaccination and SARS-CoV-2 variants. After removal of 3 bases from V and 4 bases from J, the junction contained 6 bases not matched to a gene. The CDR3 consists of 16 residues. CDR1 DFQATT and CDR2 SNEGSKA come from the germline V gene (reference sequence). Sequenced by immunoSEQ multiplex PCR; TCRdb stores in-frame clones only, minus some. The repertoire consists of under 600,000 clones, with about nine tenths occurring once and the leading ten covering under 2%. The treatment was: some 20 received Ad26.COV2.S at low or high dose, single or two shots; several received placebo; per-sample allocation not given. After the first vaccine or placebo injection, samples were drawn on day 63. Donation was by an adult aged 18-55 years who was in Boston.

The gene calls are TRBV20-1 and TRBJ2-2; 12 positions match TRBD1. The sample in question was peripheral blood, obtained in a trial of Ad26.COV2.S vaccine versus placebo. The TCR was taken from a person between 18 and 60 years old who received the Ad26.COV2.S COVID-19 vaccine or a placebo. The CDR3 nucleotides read TGCAGTGCTAGTGCACCGGGACAGGGGGCCACCGGGGAGCTGTTTTTT. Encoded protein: CSASAPGQGATGELFF.